The subject of this entry is one T cell receptor beta chain. Its antigen is still unknown. These data originate in a study of cytomegalovirus exposure and HLA in healthy donors. Study-level background: Unique TCRs numbering around 85 million, obtained from HLA-typed donors, made up an early data release.

The CDR3 is 15 residues long. In germline, CDR1 is SGHTA, CDR2 FQGNSA. After removal of 2 bases from V and 4 bases from J, the junction contained 3 bases not matched to a gene. Study-level results: Accurate HLA-A and HLA-B prediction from TCR beta sequences was reported for most subjects. Reports indicated that the classifier achieved high specificity and sensitivity in diagnosing cytomegalovirus status.

Use of 60 Vbeta and 13 Jbeta primers characterized the PCR. Original data processing: Approximately 87 million unique TCR beta chains, roughly 11 million shared, were counted in a later analysis. Sequencing was performed with immunoSEQ multiplex PCR; in TCRdb, only in-frame clones are kept and a portion is missing. The D gene and trimming were derived from the DNA, and the V and J assignments and clone size from that table. The sample holds around 120,000 clones, 75% to 85% seen once. This receptor was taken from a woman between 45 and 60 years old in good health and CMV-seropositive. Source material: PBMCs. V is TRBV7-2 and J is TRBJ2-1; 9 bases agree with TRBD1. Here the CDR3 DNA reads TGTGCCAGCAGCTTAACCGGGACAGGGTACAATGAGCAGTTCTTC. It is translated as CASSLTGTGYNEQFF.